This T cell receptor beta chain comes out of a study of shared clonotypes between healthy human individuals. Study results and caveats: Relative to memory subsets, naive subsets generally showed larger estimated richness.

A remark on this clone: Its antigen is unknown.

The test was conducted at deep level. Some clones are missing from TCRdb's copy, which holds only in-frame ones; the method was immunoSEQ multiplex PCR. The sample lists 650,000 to 750,000 clones, roughly 78% occurring once. V lost 1 base and J lost 5, with 11 bases in between. CDR1 is SGHDT, CDR2 YYEEEE, per germline. The CDR3 is 14 amino acids. This TCR derives from a woman aged 30 to 39 in good health. The sequenced sample consisted of memory CD4+ T cells sorted from blood. Stated subset: CD45RA-negative fraction. V usage is TRBV5-6 and J usage is TRBJ2-3; possibly TRBD2 for D (6 bases). CDR3 bases: TGTGCCAGCAGCTTGCTGCGGGGTGTAGATACGCAGTATTTT. Translation: CASSLLRGVDTQYF. The full variable domain, in which reference TRBV5-6 and TRBJ2-3 provide the parts outside the CDR3, is DAGVTQSPTHLIKTRGQQVTLRCSPKSGHDTVSWYQQALGQGPQFIFQYYEEEERQRGNFPDRFSGHQFPNYSSELNVNALLLGDSALYLCASSLLRGVDTQYFGPGTRLTVL.